Below are 18 T cell receptor beta chains sequenced from a single sample in a study of T cell repertoires in cytomegalovirus infection. TCRdb redid the calling of the reads with MiXCR, one entry per CDR3 protein. Among around 740,000 distinct CDR3 sequences listed, 35% were seen once. Sequencing was carried out using PBMCs. Receptors originate from a human donor in good health (CMV status not recorded). Some clones in this sample may be carry-over from other donors' samples.

Regarding this clonotype: Just one base apart from a much larger clone, this may be a read error. This chain links TRBV27 with TRBJ2-7; 10 bases agree with TRBD2. The CDR3 contains 17 residues. J gave up 5 bases and V 5 bases, and 15 bases lay outside the gene matches. Germline CDR1 is MNHEY and CDR2 is SMNVEV (reference sequence). The CDR3 nucleotides read TGTGCCAGCAGTCGCCGCACAGCGGGGGGGAGGATCAACGAGCAGTACTTC. It encodes CASSRRTAGGRINEQYF.

This clonotype was seen more than once but under ten times. V usage is TRBV6-5 and J usage is TRBJ1-6, with 9 positions matching TRBD1. CDR3 length equals 18 residues. Trimming took 0 bases from V and 10 from J; bases not matched to a gene: 13. Germline CDR1 reads MNHEY; CDR2 reads SVGAGI. CDR3 nucleotides: TGTGCCAGCAGTTACTCCGGGACAGGGATGGCCTCGGGGTCACCCCTCCACTTT. This sequence encodes CASSYSGTGMASGSPLHF.

This clonotype was detected only a few times. The rearrangement joins TRBV28 to TRBJ2-7; TRBD1 matches 7 bases. Trimming removed 5 bases from V and 2 bases from J; junction bases left unmatched: 9. The CDR3 length is 15 residues. Germline V lookup: CDR1 MDHEN, CDR2 SYDVKM. In nucleotides, the CDR3 is TGTGCCAGCAGTCTCCACAGGGGCCCGACCTACGAGCAGTACTTC. It translates to CASSLHRGPTYEQYF.

The chain links TRBV4-1 to TRBJ2-7; D perhaps matches TRBD2 (5 bases). V lost 1 base to trimming and J lost 3 bases, with 10 bases between them. Germline V gene sequence: CDR1 MGHRA, CDR2 YSYEKL. The CDR3 spans 14 residues. This CDR3 reads CASSQGRGNYEQYF. The CDR3 DNA reads TGCGCCAGCAGCCAAGGTCGGGGAAACTACGAGCAGTACTTC.

The chain is built from TRBV29-1 and TRBJ1-5; D remains unclear. CDR1 and CDR2 from the germline V gene are SQVTM and ANQGSEA. The CDR3 length is 14 residues. V was pared by 4 bases and J by 0 bases, with 10 bases between. The CDR3 sequence: CSVVSADSNQPQHF. As DNA, the CDR3 is TGCAGCGTTGTCTCGGCGGATAGCAATCAGCCCCAGCATTTT.

The sample holds a few counts of this clonotype. The chain combines TRBV28 with TRBJ2-7; D is unclear. This CDR3 spans 14 amino acids. Trimming took 6 bases from V and 3 from J, leaving 15 bases between them. Per germline, CDR1 MDHEN and CDR2 SYDVKM. This CDR3 reads CASSRRVPFYEQYF. CDR3 nucleotide sequence: TGTGCCAGCAGCCGAAGGGTCCCTTTCTACGAGCAGTACTTC.

The genes are TRBV10-3 and TRBJ1-2; 7 bases match TRBD1. The germline gives CDR1 ENHRY, CDR2 SYGVKD. This CDR3 has 12 residues. V was clipped by 8 bases and J by 1 base; unmatched bases: 1. CDR3: CAIGDSNYGYTF. CDR3 nucleotides: TGTGCCATCGGGGACAGTAACTATGGCTACACCTTC.

The V and J genes are TRBV11-2 and TRBJ2-1; D remains unclear. This CDR3 region has 13 residues. The germline gives CDR1 SGHAT, CDR2 FQNNGV. V was trimmed by 2 bases and J by 7 bases, leaving 9 bases between them. The CDR3 here is CASSLRPSNEQFF. CDR3 coding DNA: TGTGCCAGCAGCTTAAGACCCTCGAATGAGCAGTTCTTC.

This clonotype came up many times. J is TRBJ1-1 and V is TRBV7-2, with 10 nucleotides matching TRBD1. CDR3 length: 13 residues. With V trimmed by 4 bases and J by 10 bases, 6 bases remained unmatched. The germline V gene encodes CDR1 SGHTA and CDR2 FQGNSA. CDR3 region: CASSSSGTGAAFF. The DNA for the CDR3 is TGTGCCAGCAGCTCCAGCGGGACAGGGGCAGCTTTCTTT.

This clonotype has a single count. The chain is built from TRBV11-2 and TRBJ2-5, with D perhaps matching TRBD1 (5 bases). The CDR3 consists of 16 residues. CDR1 is SGHAT, CDR2 FQNNGV, per germline. Trimming took 5 bases from V and 3 from J, leaving 19 bases between them. The CDR3 loop is CASSDGPESGKETQYF. In DNA, the CDR3 is TGTGCCAGCAGCGACGGCCCCGAATCAGGGAAAGAGACCCAGTACTTC. The full variable domain, with the rest looked up from reference TRBV11-2 and TRBJ2-5, is EAGVAQSPRYKIIEKRQSVAFWCNPISGHATLYWYQQILGQGPKLLIQFQNNGVVDDSQLPKDRFSAERLKGVDSTLKIQPAKLEDSAVYLCASSDGPESGKETQYFGPGTRLLVL.

The CDR3: CASSLLDRGWLSGANVLTF. CDR3 in DNA: TGTGCCAGCAGTTTGTTAGACAGGGGCTGGTTGTCTGGGGCCAACGTCCTGACTTTC. The J gene is TRBJ2-6, the V gene TRBV27, with 8 bases that match TRBD1. This CDR3 spans 19 amino acids. Germline V gene lookup returns CDR1 MNHEY and CDR2 SMNVEV (reference sequence). The ends lost 3 bases at V and 1 base at J; junction bases unmatched: 11.

The rearrangement joins TRBV27 to TRBJ2-3, with 8 bases matching TRBD2. The germline V gene has CDR1 MNHEY and CDR2 SMNVEV (reference sequence). Trimming took 5 bases from V and 2 from J; bases not matched to a gene: 9. This CDR3 region has 16 residues. Here the CDR3 DNA reads TGTGCCAGCAGTCCCTCAGCGGGGGAAAACACAGATACGCAGTATTTT. Protein sequence: CASSPSAGENTDTQYF.

The gene calls are TRBV2 and TRBJ2-6; D is unclear. Trimming left V 4 bases short and J 1 base short, with 11 bases between. Germline CDR1 and CDR2: SNHLY and FYNNEI. The CDR3 has 16 residues. The CDR3 loop is CASSAIRASGANVLTF. CDR3 nucleotides: TGTGCCAGCAGTGCTATTAGGGCTTCTGGGGCCAACGTCCTGACTTTC.

The chain joins TRBV5-5 to TRBJ2-1; 7 bases fit TRBD1. The CDR3 has 18 amino acids. Per the germline V gene, CDR1 is SGHKS and CDR2 is YYEKEE (reference sequence). Losses at the gene ends were 3 bases for V and 6 bases for J; bases not matched to a gene: 18. CDR3 nucleotides: TGTGCCAGCAGCTGGACGGAACCTAGACAGGGTATTATCAATGAGCAGTTCTTC. Its translation: CASSWTEPRQGIINEQFF.

DNA for the CDR3: TGTGCCACGGGTTTTCGGTACGATGAGCAGTTCTTC. It encodes CATGFRYDEQFF. The V call is TRBV12-3 or TRBV12-4, the J call TRBJ2-1; D is uncertain. The CDR3 sequence is 12 residues long. V was pared by 10 bases and J by 8 bases, with 15 bases between.

CDR3 nucleotide sequence: TGCGCCAGCAGCGGCCCTCGGGGGCGCGAATCTGGTTCTGAAGCTTTCTTT. Protein sequence: CASSGPRGRESGSEAFF. This chain connects TRBV4-1 to TRBJ1-1; tentative D call: TRBD1 (6 bases). Germline V gives CDR1 MGHRA, CDR2 YSYEKL. The V end lost 5 bases, the J end lost 6 bases, and 25 bases lay between the germline ends. CDR3 length equals 17 residues.

This clonotype has a handful of counts. This rearrangement joins TRBV9 to TRBJ2-4, with D possibly being TRBD1 (6 bases). Trimming stripped 0 bases from V and 8 bases from J, with 15 bases between. This CDR3 is built from 15 residues. CDR1 and CDR2 (germline): SGDLS, YYNGEE. The chain's CDR3 is CASSVAPAQGHIQYF. The CDR3 nucleotides are TGTGCCAGCAGCGTAGCTCCGGCCCAGGGGCACATTCAGTACTTC.

This clonotype showed up just a few times. The chain joins TRBV7-4 to TRBJ1-3, with 8 positions matching TRBD1. Per germline, CDR1 SGHVT and CDR2 SQSDAQ. V gave up 1 base and J gave up 4 bases; unmatched junction bases: 6. This CDR3 comprises 16 residues. The CDR3 nucleotides are TGTGCCAGCAGCTTAGGACGCGGACAGGGAGGAAACACCATATATTTT. Amino acid sequence: CASSLGRGQGGNTIYF.